One TCR beta chain is described in this entry. The antigen is undetermined. The data belong to a study of human versus mouse CDR3 diversity and MHC coevolution. Study results and limitations: Human CDR3s averaged more deletions and insertions than mouse CDR3s.

This CDR3 contains 16 residues. Germline CDR1 and CDR2: SGDLS and YYNGEE. With 0 bases removed from V and 0 bases from J, the gap between germline ends came to 10 bases. Measured with immunoSEQ multiplex PCR; TCRdb has only the in-frame clones, and not every one. The table lists about 81,000 clones, about 94% of them singletons. The rearrangement joins TRBV9 to TRBJ2-1, with a weak D call TRBD2 (6 bases). The sequenced sample was naive CD4+ T cells from blood. Sample subset: CD45RO-negative CD62L-positive naive CD4 T cells. The origin of this receptor is a person between 25 and 70 years old in good health. DNA for the CDR3: TGTGCCAGCAGCGTAGATGAGGGAGGCTCCTACAATGAGCAGTTCTTC. It translates to CASSVDEGGSYNEQFF. The full variable domain, with the rest looked up from reference TRBV9 and TRBJ2-1, is DSGVTQTPKHLITATGQRVTLRCSPRSGDLSVYWYQQSLDQGLQFLIQYYNGEERAKGNILERFSAQQFPDLHSELNLSSLELGDSALYFCASSVDEGGSYNEQFFGPGTRLTVL.